This T cell receptor beta chain originates from a study of OX40 agonist ivuxolimab in advanced cancers. Background on the study: The diagnoses of dose-escalation patients were hepatocellular carcinoma, melanoma, renal cell or head and neck cancer. Notes on the study in general: Partly responding patients at 0.1-3.0 mg/kg showed some of the smallest clonal expansion.

Clones were sequenced by immunoSEQ multiplex PCR, and TCRdb holds only the in-frame ones, with some missing. In the table there are around 92,000 clones, approximately 94% of which are singletons. A remark on this clone: The antigen is undetermined.

V shed 5 bases and J shed 7 bases, with 14 bases lying between them. The CDR3 is 13 amino acids. Looked up from germline, CDR1 is GTSNPN and CDR2 is SVGIG (reference sequence). This TCR came from an adult with an advanced solid tumor such as melanoma, head and neck, liver or kidney cancer. This chain links TRBV30 with TRBJ1-4, with D possibly matching TRBD1 (6 bases). The starting material was CD4+ or CD8+ T cells sorted from blood, obtained in a trial of the OX40 agonist ivuxolimab. Here the CDR3 reads CAWRRGGREKLFF. CDR3 nucleotide sequence: TGTGCCTGGCGCAGGGGAGGGCGTGAAAAACTGTTTTTT.